What follows describes a single T cell receptor (beta chain). Antigen specificity is unknown. The data are from a study of CD8 T cells in ankylosing spondylitis. The study's findings and limits: Disease-linked clones reportedly concentrated significantly in matched ankylosing spondylitis synovial fluid.

Trimming left V 2 bases short and J 15 bases short, with 14 bases between. The germline CDR1 and CDR2 sequences are LNHNV and YYDKDF (reference sequence). The CDR3 length is 12 residues. In TCRdb, the 5' RACE reads were re-called with MiXCR into one record per CDR3 protein. The sample consists of approximately 340,000 distinct CDR3 sequences, over 12% of them appearing once. Specimen: blood, either unsorted or a sorted T cell fraction (not recorded which). The J gene is TRBJ2-1, the V gene TRBV15; TRBD1 is a possible D gene (6 bases). The source is a male donor with ankylosing spondylitis or in good health (not recorded which). CDR3 residues: CATSRLQGPPFF. DNA of the CDR3: TGTGCCACCAGCAGACTACAGGGACCCCCGTTCTTC.